This entry lists 20 T cell receptor beta chains sequenced from one sample in a study of identical twins. TCRdb reprocessed the 5' RACE reads with MiXCR, giving one entry per CDR3 protein. The sample has about 450,000 distinct CDR3 sequences; approximately 18% are singletons. Sequencing was carried out using naive T cells sorted from blood. The receptors come from a man aged 50-60 years in good health.

This clonotype was counted ten times or more. The V call is TRBV5-1, the J call TRBJ2-7; 10 nucleotides align to TRBD2. V was clipped by 7 bases and J by 6 bases; unmatched bases: 7. The CDR3 contains 13 residues. Germline V gene lookup returns CDR1 SGHRS and CDR2 YFSETQ. This CDR3 is CASRKREGSEQYF. Here the CDR3 DNA reads TGCGCCAGCCGCAAGCGGGAGGGCTCCGAGCAGTACTTC.

In this sample, this clonotype turned up many times. This chain links TRBV20-1 with TRBJ2-7; 8 bases agree with TRBD1. The CDR3 is made up of 14 amino acids. V dropped 6 bases and J dropped 2; count of bases not matched to a gene: 9. The germline gives CDR1 DFQATT, CDR2 SNEGSKA (reference sequence). The CDR3 sequence is CSAAQGARTYEQYF. The CDR3 nucleotides are TGCAGTGCCGCCCAGGGGGCGCGTACCTACGAGCAGTACTTC.

This clonotype occurred a few times. The chain's CDR3 is CATKGTPNTGELFF. The DNA for the CDR3 is TGTGCCACCAAAGGGACACCGAACACCGGGGAGCTGTTTTTT. The chain recombines TRBV15 with TRBJ2-2; possible D gene TRBD1, 6 bases. CDR1 is LNHNV, CDR2 YYDKDF, per germline (reference sequence). The CDR3 has 14 amino acids. The V and J ends lost 7 bases and 0 bases respectively, with 9 bases between them. The variable domain in full, completed from reference TRBV15 and TRBJ2-2, reads DAMVIQNPRYQVTQFGKPVTLSCSQTLNHNVMYWYQQKSSQAPKLLFHYYDKDFNNEADTPDNFQSRRPNTSFCFLDIRSPGLGDTAMYLCATKGTPNTGELFFGEGSRLTVL.

This chain connects TRBV7-3 to TRBJ2-3; D may be TRBD1 or TRBD2 (5 bases each). The V gene's germline CDR1 is SGHTA and CDR2 FQGTGA. With 2 bases removed from V and 2 bases from J, the gap between germline ends came to 8 bases. The CDR3 has 14 residues. The CDR3 region is CASSLPGTTDTQYF. DNA of the CDR3: TGTGCCAGCAGCTTACCAGGGACCACAGATACGCAGTATTTT.

The chain is built from TRBV5-1 and TRBJ2-1, with 15 bases aligning to TRBD2. This CDR3 region has 16 residues. Germline V gene data show CDR1 as SGHRS and CDR2 as YFSETQ. J was trimmed by 8 bases and V by 5 bases; bases with no gene match: 8. CDR3 coding DNA: TGCGCCAGCAGTCACGGACTAGCGGGAGGGCCTTATGAGCAGTTCTTC. Amino acid sequence: CASSHGLAGGPYEQFF.

This clonotype came up many times. V usage is TRBV3-1 and J usage is TRBJ1-1; the match to TRBD1 covers 7 bases. CDR3 length equals 14 residues. The germline V gene encodes CDR1 LGHDT and CDR2 YNNKEL (reference sequence). With V trimmed by 5 bases and J by 7 bases, 10 bases remained unmatched. The CDR3 DNA reads as TGTGCCAGCAGCGCCCGACAGGGAGGGATTGAAGCTTTCTTT. It is translated as CASSARQGGIEAFF.

At least ten counts were recorded for this clonotype. This chain uses TRBV20-1 with TRBJ2-1; no clear D. This CDR3 has 12 residues. Trimming cost V 6 bases and J 0 bases, with 6 bases left between them. CDR1 DFQATT and CDR2 SNEGSKA come from the germline V gene (reference sequence). The chain's CDR3 is CSALFSYNEQFF. The CDR3 region has the DNA TGCAGTGCCTTGTTCTCCTACAATGAGCAGTTCTTC.

V is TRBV28 and J is TRBJ2-5, with TRBD2 matching 12 bases. CDR1 and CDR2 from the germline V gene are MDHEN and SYDVKM. The CDR3 is 15 residues long. V dropped 6 bases and J dropped 1; count of bases not matched to a gene: 3. CDR3 region: CASRPSGGAQETQYF. Here the CDR3 DNA reads TGTGCCAGCAGGCCTAGCGGGGGGGCCCAAGAGACCCAGTACTTC. Complete variable domain (other parts from reference TRBV28 and TRBJ2-5): DVKVTQSSRYLVKRTGEKVFLECVQDMDHENMFWYRQDPGLGLRLIYFSYDVKMKEKGDIPEGYSVSREKKERFSLILESASTNQTSMYLCASRPSGGAQETQYFGPGTRLLVL.

The CDR3 loop reads CASSYSWGVNTEAFF. In DNA, the CDR3 is TGTGCCAGCAGTTACTCTTGGGGTGTGAACACTGAAGCTTTCTTT. The genes are TRBV6-5 and TRBJ1-1; the D is unclear. Germline CDR1 and CDR2: MNHEY and SVGAGI. V dropped 0 bases and J dropped 0 bases, with 8 bases sitting between them. The CDR3 contains 15 residues.

The genes are TRBV4-2 and TRBJ1-1, with D maybe TRBD1 (6 bases). The V end lost 0 bases, the J end lost 0 bases, and 8 bases lay between the germline ends. Per germline, CDR1 LGHNA and CDR2 YNFKEQ. The CDR3 is 15 amino acids. For the CDR3, the DNA is TGTGCCAGCAGCCAAGAACAGGGACTGAACACTGAAGCTTTCTTT. Its translation is CASSQEQGLNTEAFF.

This clonotype was counted at least ten times. CDR3 DNA sequence: TGTGCCAGCAGTTACCCCAGGGGGTTGGGGGAGACCCAGTACTTC. Protein: CASSYPRGLGETQYF. The chain combines TRBV6-5 with TRBJ2-5, with 7 bases fitting TRBD1. J gave up 5 bases and V 2 bases, and 8 bases lay outside the gene matches. In germline, CDR1 is MNHEY, CDR2 SVGAGI. The CDR3 is 15 amino acids.

Points on this clonotype: A read error is possible here, since a much larger clone lies one base away. The chain recombines TRBV29-1 with TRBJ2-7; D uncertain. Germline CDR1 and CDR2: SQVTM and ANQGSEA. The CDR3 length is 11 residues. V was clipped by 2 bases and J by 3 bases, with 5 bases between them. The chain's CDR3 is CSVENGYEQYF. Written as DNA, the CDR3 is TGCAGCGTTGAAAACGGCTACGAGCAGTACTTC.

This sequence joins TRBV28 and TRBJ2-1; TRBD1 matches at 9 bases. Trimming removed 3 bases from V and 2 bases from J; junction bases left unmatched: 2. This CDR3 spans 15 amino acids. CDR1 is MDHEN, CDR2 SYDVKM, per germline. As DNA, the CDR3 is TGTGCCAGCAGTTTCCGGGACAGGGCCTACAATGAGCAGTTCTTC. Its translation is CASSFRDRAYNEQFF.

The table lists this clonotype with many counts. The chain uses TRBV19 and TRBJ1-2, with D hard to call. The CDR3 consists of 14 residues. CDR1 LNHDA and CDR2 SQIVND come from the germline V gene (reference sequence). V lost 4 bases to trimming and J lost 0 bases, with 9 bases between them. CDR3 bases: TGTGCCAGTAGTAGGACGGCAGCTAACTATGGCTACACCTTC. This translates into CASSRTAANYGYTF.

This clonotype was recorded at least ten times. V usage is TRBV5-5 and J usage is TRBJ2-5; 9 nucleotides match TRBD1. Germline CDR1 and CDR2: SGHKS and YYEKEE (reference sequence). CDR3 size: 15 residues. Germline trimming cut 5 bases from V and 5 bases from J; bases unmatched to any gene: 10. This chain's CDR3 is CASSAGTGKGETQYF. CDR3 nucleotides: TGTGCCAGCAGTGCCGGGACAGGGAAAGGCGAGACCCAGTACTTC.

This clonotype was picked up a small number of times. The chain carries TRBV12-3 or TRBV12-4 and TRBJ2-3, with D perhaps matching TRBD2 (5 bases). Trimming removed 3 bases from V and 2 bases from J, with 15 bases in between. The CDR3 contains 16 residues. The CDR3 region is CASSFGLGSATDTQYF. The CDR3 nucleotides are TGTGCCAGCAGTTTCGGCCTGGGGAGCGCCACAGATACGCAGTATTTT.

The chain couples TRBV2 to TRBJ2-7; TRBD2 aligns across 8 bases. Germline CDR1 is SNHLY and CDR2 is FYNNEI. The CDR3 contains 13 residues. The J segment lost 2 bases and the V segment lost 9 bases, leaving 6 bases of the junction unmatched. The DNA for the CDR3 is TGTGCCAGGGGTCGGGGGGGACCCTACGAGCAGTACTTC. This sequence encodes CARGRGGPYEQYF.

This clonotype has ten or more counts. The chain combines TRBV7-2 with TRBJ2-3; possible D gene TRBD2, 6 bases. The V end lost 5 bases, the J end lost 2 bases, and 14 bases lay between the germline ends. CDR3 length: 15 residues. Germline V gene lookup returns CDR1 SGHTA and CDR2 FQGNSA. The CDR3 loop reads CASSKAGMVTDTQYF. DNA for the CDR3: TGTGCCAGCAGCAAGGCGGGAATGGTCACAGATACGCAGTATTTT.

The rearrangement joins TRBV4-3 to TRBJ2-2, with 8 nucleotides matching TRBD2. The CDR3 covers 17 residues. CDR1 is LGHNA, CDR2 YSLEER, per germline. The ends lost 0 bases at V and 7 bases at J; junction bases unmatched: 10. The CDR3 region is CASSQEPQAGGRGELFF. CDR3 DNA sequence: TGCGCCAGCAGCCAAGAGCCCCAGGCGGGAGGCCGCGGGGAGCTGTTTTTT.

The chain has TRBV20-1 and TRBJ2-7; the match to TRBD2 covers 9 bases. This CDR3 region has 14 residues. Per germline, CDR1 DFQATT and CDR2 SNEGSKA (reference sequence). Trimming took 3 bases from V and 7 from J; bases not matched to a gene: 10. CDR3 sequence (DNA): TGCAGTGCTAGGGCTAGCGGGATGGTTTATGAGCAGTACTTC. It translates to CSARASGMVYEQYF.